The following is a TCR beta chain sequence with its context. Its specific antigen is unknown. There are no base qualities to consult, and no much larger clone falls within one base. The source of the sample is a study of T cells in Graves' hyperthyroidism and ophthalmopathy (dated by TCRdb to about 2019). Turning to the overall study: Peripheral blood samples were taken at the time of initial diagnosis, prior to any treatment. After sampling, hyperthyroidism patients received methimazole starting at 30 mg daily, and ophthalmopathy patients received high-dose intravenous methylprednisolone. In roughly six Graves' hyperthyroidism patients, the study also compared T-cell repertoires from thyroid tissue with T-cell repertoires from blood. To identify TCR V-J signatures that set the groups apart, the researchers used a discovery cohort of 90 to 100 patients, made up of under 45 with Graves' ophthalmopathy and about 55 with stable Graves' hyperthyroidism. The 80 to 100 discovery patients were randomly divided into training and test sets at a 7:3 ratio. TCR Vbeta CDR3 sequencing of 130 to 150 peripheral blood samples (more than 40 ophthalmopathy, roughly 74 hyperthyroidism and approximately 17 progressor patients) is reported in the paper. Prospective prediction of ophthalmopathy was tested in an independent validation cohort consisting of 18 hyperthyroidism patients and more than 15 patients who later progressed to ophthalmopathy.

V was cut back by 6 bases and J by 15 bases, leaving a gap of 22 bases between them. The CDR3, from cysteine to phenylalanine, totals 13 residues. The DNA shown is the 39-base CDR3, in frame from base 1. Looking up the germline V gene yields CDR1 SGHDT and CDR2 YYEEEE. Stable Graves' hyperthyroidism was defined as no progression to ophthalmopathy during 18 months of follow-up. Hyperthyroidism patients were aged 18 to 65 years and newly diagnosed, with disease duration of less than 2 months. Any patient with an uncontrolled infection, another autoimmune disease, pregnancy or lactation was excluded. Diagnoses were based on clinical symptoms, serum thyroxine and TRAb, thyroid ultrasound and orbital computed tomography. PBMCs were separated from 10 ml of fresh peripheral blood using Ficoll-Paque density gradient centrifugation. Total RNA was extracted with Trizol reagent, and quality was checked on an Agilent 2100 Bioanalyzer.

The TCR beta CDR3 regions were amplified from RNA transcripts. The TCR CDR3 was subjected to a first round of RT-PCR using the HTBI primer set and the Qiagen OneStep RT-PCR kit. Libraries were constructed in a second round of multiplex PCR, after which size selection and purification were carried out. The libraries were sequenced on an Illumina HiSeq2000 using paired-end 100 bp reads. The authors processed their data as follows. SOAPnuke was used to process the raw data, removing reads that contained adapters or uncalled bases, had a mean Phred below 15, or lacked an exact match to the constant primer or identifier. High-quality paired reads were merged with COPE v1.2.5, and unique nucleotide sequences were defined as clonotypes. MiTCR v1.1 was used to align clonotypes to the IMGT TRBV, TRBD and TRBJ reference segments. The analysis included only V-J combinations with a frequency above 0.0001, which together covered approximately 99% of the repertoires. A TCS score was defined as the ratio between F50 (clonal expansion) and ExV (chaos), using BLOSUM62-based TCRdist between CDR3 peptides within each V-J. Welch's t-statistics and random forest reduced several hundred V-J features to fewer than 15, which were used in a naive Bayes classifier (R e1071). The public sequencing data were trimmed at Q25 with fastp and processed into clonotypes with MiXCR by TCRdb, which kept only in-frame beta chains. A single entry per CDR3 protein holds the most common genes and DNA from its merged rows. The authors' filters were not applied to this entry. In this sample the table shows fewer than 900,000 distinct CDR3 sequences, over 15% of which occur a single time. The top ten clones comprise 8.4% of the sample.

Study-wide findings and limitations: A model built on a 13 V-J signature distinguished ophthalmopathy from stable hyperthyroidism, reaching 87.88% sensitivity and about 81% specificity in cross-validation and 80%/75% in testing. Most expanded thyroid clonotypes (frequency above 0.001) were also found in blood, which suggests that blood repertoires may mirror thyroid immune responses. Sample size was not statistically predetermined, and blinding of investigators to group allocation was not performed. In validation, the model predicted progression to ophthalmopathy a median of about 6.8 months before onset, with approximately 70% sensitivity and roughly 79% specificity.

Sequencing was performed on blood. This chain is built from TRBV5-6 and TRBJ2-1; TRBD1 is perhaps the D gene, given 5 matching bases. The receptor was isolated from a man aged 18-30 years with Graves' hyperthyroidism. The sequenced DNA is TGTGCCAGCACCGGGTTCTTTCAGGGTATCCCGTTCTTC. It encodes CASTGFFQGIPFF. Outside the CDR3, residues come from the reference TRBV5-6 and TRBJ2-1 proteins, so the full variable domain is: DAGVTQSPTHLIKTRGQQVTLRCSPKSGHDTVSWYQQALGQGPQFIFQYYEEEERQRGNFPDRFSGHQFPNYSSELNVNALLLGDSALYLCASTGFFQGIPFFGPGTRLTVL.